These T cell receptor beta chains were read from a single sample in a study of blood T cell repertoires in COVID-19. Here immunoSEQ multiplex PCR was the method, and the copy in TCRdb shows in-frame clones only, minus some. There are hundreds of thousands of clones in the sample; around 84% occur only once, and under 2% lies in the top ten. Sequenced sample: PBMCs or T cells enriched from blood (not recorded which). The receptors come from a man aged 35-49 years who had recovered from COVID-19. The CDR3 runs from the conserved cysteine through the conserved F or W. The order of the fields is V gene, CDR3 protein.

>TRBV2
CASSGRTSTNEKLFF
>TRBV6-1
CASSNGDMDHGYTF
>TRBV19
CASNGGGKANTGELFF
>TRBV18
CASSPGGQTEKLFF
>TRBV2
CASSRETGWTYNEQFF
>TRBV5-1
CASSKDSRNTGELFF
>TRBV5-1
CASSPGLAVNNEQFF
>TRBV5-1
CASSLVASGYNEQFF
>TRBV7-2
CASSLAGFSGGGDIQYF
>TRBV11-2
CASSPGTNIMNTEAFF
>TRBV18
CASSPGGLDQPQHF
>TRBV7-8
CASSPTGGNQPQHF
>TRBV27
CASSLTPGLATRGEQYF
>TRBV29-1
CSVGQSGGGYTF
>TRBV5-1
CASSYGTGDPGSYGYTF
>TRBV3-1/TRBV3-2
CASSQRQAGGPKFF
>TRBV18
CASSPKRGPYTGELFF
>TRBV2
CASRGGQGIYGYTF
>TRBV28
CASSLGTLQETQYF
>TRBV5-1
CASSSSIPGARNTIYF
>TRBV19
CASSTLAGVHEQYF
>TRBV5-4
CASSVGQGAIWDYGYTF
>TRBV6-2/TRBV6-3
CASSSDRDTYEQYF
>TRBV6-5
CASSYTPPGGTKGYTF
>TRBV6-6
CASSSDRGRGQPQHF
>TRBV3-1/TRBV3-2
CASSQGPTEAFF
>TRBV7-3
CASSLNPPGGNTGELFF
>TRBV27
CASRPHTSGGPGELFF
>TRBV7-2
CASSHGRAGQPQHF
>TRBV6-1
CASSEYDSSYEQYF
>TRBV30
CAWAPAGTGVYEQYF
>TRBV6-5
CASSGMVGQPQHF
>TRBV11-2
CASSLNRVGTEAFF
>TRBV19
CASAKTSGLLKETQYF